The clone carrying this T cell receptor (beta chain) appeared a few times. The antigen is undetermined. UMIs and a universal primer site were added when TCR cDNA was made by 5'RACE template switching. Each CDR3 protein is one row after TCRdb ran MiXCR on the 5' RACE reads. Seen here are fewer than 450,000 distinct CDR3 sequences, 7% to 9% observed once, and the top ten hold roughly a sixth. This specimen belongs to a study of T cells after yellow fever vaccination. General study points: Reappearance after the booster was seen for most primary-vaccination clones, at more than 95% CD4 and less than 90% CD8. Peaking faster, on day 5 versus 15, the secondary response was nonetheless weaker. A limited proportion of clonotypes was detected within both the CD4 and CD8 compartments.

With 2 bases removed from V and 14 bases from J, the gap between germline ends came to 19 bases. Looked up from germline, CDR1 is SGHRS and CDR2 is YFSETQ. This CDR3 comprises 13 residues. The receptor was isolated from a man younger than 35 who received the YFV17D yellow fever vaccine. The sample here was PBMCs, taken roughly 45 days after the first yellow fever vaccination. The rearrangement joins TRBV5-1 to TRBJ1-2; tentative D call: TRBD1 (6 bases). CDR3 region: CASSLEGGVVWTF. Here the CDR3 DNA reads TGCGCCAGCAGCTTAGAAGGGGGAGTAGTGTGGACCTTC.